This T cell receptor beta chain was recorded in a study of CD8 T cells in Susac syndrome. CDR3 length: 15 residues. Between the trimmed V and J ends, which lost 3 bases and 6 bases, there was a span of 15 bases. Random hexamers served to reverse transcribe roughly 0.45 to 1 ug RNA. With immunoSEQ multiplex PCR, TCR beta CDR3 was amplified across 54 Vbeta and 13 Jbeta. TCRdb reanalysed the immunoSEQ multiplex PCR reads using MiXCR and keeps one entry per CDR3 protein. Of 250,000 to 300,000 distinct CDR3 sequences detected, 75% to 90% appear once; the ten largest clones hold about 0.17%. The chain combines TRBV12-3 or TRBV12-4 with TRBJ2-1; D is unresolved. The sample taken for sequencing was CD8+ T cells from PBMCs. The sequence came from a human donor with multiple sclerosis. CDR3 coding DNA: TGTGCCAGCAGTTTGTACCTCGGGCACAGCAATGAGCAGTTCTTC. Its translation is CASSLYLGHSNEQFF.